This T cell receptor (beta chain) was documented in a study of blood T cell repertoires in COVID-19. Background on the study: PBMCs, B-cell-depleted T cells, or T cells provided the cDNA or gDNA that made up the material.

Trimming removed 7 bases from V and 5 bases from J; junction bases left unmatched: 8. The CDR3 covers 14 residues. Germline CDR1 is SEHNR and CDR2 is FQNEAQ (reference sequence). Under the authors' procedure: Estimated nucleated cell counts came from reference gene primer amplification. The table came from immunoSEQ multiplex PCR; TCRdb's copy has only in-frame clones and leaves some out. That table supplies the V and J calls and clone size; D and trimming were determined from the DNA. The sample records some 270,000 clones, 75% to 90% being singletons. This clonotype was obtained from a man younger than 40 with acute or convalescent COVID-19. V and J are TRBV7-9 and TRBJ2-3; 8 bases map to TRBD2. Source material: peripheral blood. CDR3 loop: CASNPGGAIDTQYF. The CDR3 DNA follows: TGTGCCAGCAACCCCGGGGGGGCAATAGATACGCAGTATTTT.